The T cell receptor beta chain under discussion was sequenced for a study of neoadjuvant anti-PD-1 for oral cavity cancer. The wider study: Before surgery, most patients got three to four biweekly 3 mg/kg nivolumab doses. Around day 43, patients without progression received a fourth nivolumab dose before surgery.

This clone came up a few times. The protocol was immunoSEQ multiplex PCR, while the TCRdb copy is restricted to in-frame clones and leaves out a portion. The sample has some 14,000 clones; 60% to 70% are singletons. This CDR3 spans 15 amino acids. Trimming shortened V by 0 bases and J by 10 bases, and 14 bases separated the two germline ends. Germline V gene sequence: CDR1 SGHNT, CDR2 YYREEE (reference sequence). The TCR comes from a person aged 40-85 years with oral cavity squamous cell carcinoma. The chain employs TRBV5-4 and TRBJ1-6; TRBD1 might be the D (5 bases). The sample was PBMCs, taken before nivolumab (anti-PD-1) treatment. CDR3 amino acids: CASSLGGRRDSPLHF. CDR3 coding DNA: TGTGCCAGCAGCTTGGGCGGACGCAGGGACTCACCCCTCCACTTT.